This T cell receptor beta chain came from a study of blood T cells in healthy people across ages. A sample-barcoded 5' primer and a J-beta primer mix were used in a second PCR of roughly 6 to 11 cycles. TCRdb analysed the 5' RACE reads with MiXCR anew, one entry per CDR3 protein. The sample consists of over 1,500,000 distinct CDR3 sequences, 49% of them appearing once. Germline V lookup: CDR1 DFQATT, CDR2 SNEGSKA (reference sequence). The length of the CDR3 is 13 residues. This clonotype appeared a single time. Specimen: blood. V and J are TRBV20-1 and TRBJ2-7; tentative D call: TRBD2 (5 bases). The end of the DNA aligns better with TRBJ2-5, so the J call may be wrong. The source is a woman aged 40 to 50 in good health. The CDR3 DNA is TGCAGTGCTAGGGGAATAGCGTCCGAGACCCAGTACTTC. This sequence encodes CSARGIASETQYF.